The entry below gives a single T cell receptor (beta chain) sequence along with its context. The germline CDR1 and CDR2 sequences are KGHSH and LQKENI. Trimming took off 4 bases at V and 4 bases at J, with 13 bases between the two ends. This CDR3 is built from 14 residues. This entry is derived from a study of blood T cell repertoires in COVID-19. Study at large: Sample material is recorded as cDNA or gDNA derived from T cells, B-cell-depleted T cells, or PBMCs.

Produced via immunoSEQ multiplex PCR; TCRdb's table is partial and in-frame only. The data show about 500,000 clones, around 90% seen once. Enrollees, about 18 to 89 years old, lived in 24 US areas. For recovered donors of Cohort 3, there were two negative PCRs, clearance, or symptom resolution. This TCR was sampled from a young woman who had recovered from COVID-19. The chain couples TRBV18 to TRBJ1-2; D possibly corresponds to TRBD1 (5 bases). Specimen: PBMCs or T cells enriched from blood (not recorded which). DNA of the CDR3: TGTGCCAGCTCACGGGAGGCAGGGCGCTATGGCTACACCTTC. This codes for CASSREAGRYGYTF.